This T cell receptor (beta chain) was retrieved from a study of Ad26.COV2.S vaccination and SARS-CoV-2 variants. Whole-study findings and limits: Whether participants received vaccine or placebo, their non-spike TCR breadth was similar.

This table comes from immunoSEQ multiplex PCR, and its TCRdb copy is limited to in-frame clones, with some not included. The data show 350,000 to 450,000 clones, more than 75% seen once. Treatment denoted: roughly 18 received Ad26.COV2.S at low or high dose, single or two shots; about five received placebo; per-sample allocation not given. Material that was analyzed had been drawn on day 63 after the first vaccine or placebo injection. About this clone: Its antigen is currently unknown.

This receptor was identified in a person aged 18-65 years who received the Ad26.COV2.S COVID-19 vaccine or a placebo. The sample here was peripheral blood, taken in a trial of Ad26.COV2.S vaccine versus placebo.

The CDR3 region has the DNA TGTGCCAGCAGTCAGGACAGGGGCTCCTACAATGAGCAGTTCTTC. Encoded protein: CASSQDRGSYNEQFF. The V call is TRBV6-5, the J call TRBJ2-1; 9 nucleotides match TRBD1. Germline trimming cut 5 bases from V and 0 bases from J; bases unmatched to any gene: 2. This CDR3 has 15 residues. Germline CDR1 and CDR2: MNHEY and SVGAGI.